This T cell receptor beta chain comes out of a study of cytomegalovirus exposure and HLA in healthy donors (dated 2017 in TCRdb). A note on the overall study: A later analysis indicated that the 100 to 150 validation repertoires were generated on the platform also employed for the roughly 720 repertoires of the first cohort. To predict cytomegalovirus infection status, the study brought together high-throughput TCR immunosequencing, statistical association of individual TCRs with disease status, and machine learning. A separate validation cohort of roughly 130 different subjects was used in addition to the roughly 670-subject first cohort. The study was designed to test whether signatures of past pathogen exposure could be identified by cataloging public T cell receptors. Overall study results and their limits: Three of the identified cytomegalovirus-associated TCR beta chains were confirmed in vitro to be specific for cytomegalovirus antigens. The study listed around 160 TCR beta chains as associated with cytomegalovirus. All 120 or so repertoires were used to score co-occurrence in the validation cohort in a later analysis, because that analysis had no HLA typing for the cohort. In both the original and validation cohorts, the classifier was reported to diagnose cytomegalovirus status with high specificity and sensitivity. A later analysis found that TCRs clustered in the first cohort also tended to co-occur in the 120 validation repertoires, with 94% of cluster scores above 0. The authors suggested that the approach could potentially be generalized to other disease states and immunological phenotypes. Most TCR sequences were seen in very few donors, while some public TCRs were found in many individuals.

The donors belonged to the validation cohort of roughly 120 subjects, which was separate from the approximately 700-subject first cohort. From cysteine to phenylalanine, the CDR3 is 16 amino acids long. Only the CDR3 DNA stays, 48 bases, in frame from base 1. CDR1 SGHRS and CDR2 YFSETQ were looked up in the germline V gene. V is trimmed back by 0 bases and J by 1 base, and the junction contains 4 bases that no gene match accounts for. Receptor amplification or capture employed the immunoSEQ multiplex PCR assay. The published analysis was carried out like this. A statistical classification framework was built for diagnosing cytomegalovirus status from the catalog of TCR beta chain sequences. TCRdb provides this immuneACCESS table in a form limited to in-frame rearrangements. Some clones are lacking; in checked studies, under half of them reflect an unresolved V gene, and why the rest are absent is not known. The DNA was the basis for D and trimming; V, J and clone size are from that table. This sample is represented by tens of thousands of clones; over 80% of them were singletons. Around 3.2% of the sample belongs to the ten largest clones.

This clone came up once. The antigen it recognizes is unknown. Per-base qualities were not stored, and no clone one base away is much larger. The TCR was taken from a man aged 18 to 29 in good health and CMV-seronegative. Rearrangement joined TRBV5-1 to TRBJ2-3; 8 bases in the middle match TRBD1. Sequencing was performed on PBMCs. CDR3 region: CASSLEDRGGTDTQYF. The nucleotide sequence is TGCGCCAGCAGCTTGGAAGACAGGGGAGGCACAGATACGCAGTATTTT.